This T cell receptor beta chain was identified during a study of T-cell memory formation after mild COVID-19. Study at large: TCR clustering was largely donor specific. Findings and limits, study-wide: Mainly CM and EM harbored the contracting CD4+ clones; mainly EMRA harbored the CD8+ ones. There was a balanced CD4/CD8 profile in clones contracting day 15 to 85, and later expanders leaned CD4+. The finding that pre-infection memory included some responding clones suggested that cross-reactive memory joined.

Trimming pared 6 bases from V and 6 bases from J, leaving 20 bases between. Germline CDR1 is SGHRS and CDR2 is YFSETQ. CDR3 size: 15 residues. TCRdb redid the calling of the 5' RACE reads with MiXCR, one entry per CDR3 protein. This sample has 150,000 to 200,000 distinct CDR3 sequences, with around 15% found just once. This clonotype showed up just a few times. Its matching antigen is unknown. The specimen sequenced was PBMCs or a T cell subset sorted from them (not recorded which). The chain has TRBV5-1 and TRBJ2-3; possibly TRBD1 for D (6 bases). The source is an adult woman who had mild COVID-19 (a few samples of this study predate the infection). Cell type and time point are not known. CDR3 residues: CASTLQGHDGDTQYF. CDR3 nucleotides: TGCGCCAGCACCCTACAGGGTCACGACGGGGATACGCAGTATTTT.